This TCR beta chain appears in the sequencing data of a study of T cell responses to AZD1222 COVID-19 vaccine. General study results and limits: Only a handful of individuals given AZD1222 were seropositive at baseline. An increase in Spike-specific TCR breadth and depth was observed after two AZD1222 doses.

Sequencing used immunoSEQ multiplex PCR; TCRdb keeps in-frame clones, though not all of them. Among around 99,000 clones, approximately 86% were seen once, and the ten largest hold 9.5% to 15%. As to this clone: Its antigen is undetermined.

Sequences were derived from peripheral blood, sampled on day 0 of MenACWY control vaccination. This clonotype originated in an adult in good health.

CDR3 amino acids: CASSEGSYEQYF. The CDR3 DNA is TGTGCCAGCAGCGAGGGCTCTTACGAGCAGTACTTC. The chain combines TRBV3-1 (or the pseudogene TRBV3-2) with TRBJ2-7, with D maybe TRBD2 (5 bases). Germline-derived CDR1 and CDR2 are LGHDT and YNNKEL (reference sequence). The CDR3 runs to 12 residues. The V end was cut by 5 bases, the J end by 4 bases, with 9 bases between.